These T cell receptor beta chains were read from a single sample in a study of T-cell reconstitution after alpha-beta-depleted transplantation in children. One entry per CDR3 protein results from TCRdb running MiXCR on the PCR reads. The sample includes approximately 520,000 distinct CDR3 sequences, less than 35% of them seen just once. Sequencing was performed on PBMCs from the stem cell graft donor, taken from the stem cell graft. Receptors were obtained from a human donor who donated a stem cell graft to a child with aplastic anemia. The CDR3 runs from the conserved cysteine through the conserved F or W. A D gene is named only where the DNA matches it firmly. Only part of the rows carry a size: once, few, many, or a class if the clone is expanded.

TRBV5-1,TRBD1,many,TRBJ2-2,14,CASSPGTGDGELFF,TGCGCCAGCAGCCCCGGGACAGGGGACGGGGAGCTGTTTTTT
TRBV11-2,TRBD2,NA,TRBJ2-3,19,CASSLGWIEREGSEDTQYF,TGTGCCAGCAGCTTAGGGTGGATTGAGCGGGAGGGGTCAGAAGATACGCAGTATTTT
TRBV7-6,NA,NA,TRBJ1-5,11,CASSRDQPQHF,TGTGCCAGCAGCAGAGATCAGCCCCAGCATTTT
TRBV11-2,NA,NA,TRBJ2-6,16,CATNSKRSSGANVLTF,TGTGCCACCAATTCGAAACGGAGCTCTGGGGCCAACGTCCTGACTTTT
TRBV19,NA,NA,TRBJ1-3,15,CASTQSPYSGNTIYF,TGTGCCAGTACACAAAGCCCCTACAGTGGAAACACCATATATTTT
TRBV12-3/TRBV12-4,NA,few,TRBJ1-2,13,CASSSTIREPYTF,TGTGCCAGCAGTTCCACGATCCGGGAGCCTTACACCTTC
TRBV12-3/TRBV12-4,NA,few,TRBJ1-1,12,CASRIMNTEAFF,TGTGCCAGCAGAATTATGAACACTGAAGCTTTCTTT
TRBV12-3/TRBV12-4,TRBD1,few,TRBJ1-4,15,CASRPKTGEREKLFF,TGTGCCAGCAGGCCCAAAACAGGGGAGCGAGAAAAACTGTTTTTT
TRBV18,NA,NA,TRBJ1-3,16,CASSRAAGGLGNTIYF,TGTGCCAGCTCCCGTGCGGCCGGGGGCCTTGGAAACACCATATATTTT
TRBV12-3/TRBV12-4,NA,NA,TRBJ1-1,13,CASRSPGATEAFF,TGTGCCAGCAGATCCCCCGGGGCTACTGAAGCTTTCTTT
TRBV18,NA,NA,TRBJ1-2,14,CASSTTGADYGYTF,TGTGCCAGCTCAACCACCGGGGCAGACTATGGCTACACCTTC
TRBV7-2,NA,NA,TRBJ1-3,15,CASSSGGYSGNTIYF,TGTGCCAGCAGCTCGGGCGGTTACTCTGGAAACACCATATATTTT
TRBV29-1,TRBD1,few,TRBJ1-6,13,CSVRQGGGSPLHF,TGCAGCGTTCGACAGGGGGGAGGGTCACCCCTCCACTTT
TRBV12-3/TRBV12-4,NA,NA,TRBJ1-2,16,CASSLLVGGVDYGYTF,TGTGCCAGCAGTTTGTTAGTCGGGGGAGTCGACTATGGCTACACCTTC
TRBV19,TRBD1,few,TRBJ2-7,15,CASSIRGQGIFEQYF,TGTGCCAGTAGTATAAGGGGACAGGGGATATTCGAGCAGTACTTC
TRBV20-1,TRBD2,NA,TRBJ2-7,14,CSATGTSGSYEQYF,TGCAGTGCTACCGGGACTAGCGGCTCCTACGAGCAGTACTTC
TRBV12-3/TRBV12-4,TRBD1,few,TRBJ1-6,15,CASTIGGQGRSPLHF,TGTGCCAGCACGATCGGGGGACAGGGAAGGTCACCCCTCCACTTT